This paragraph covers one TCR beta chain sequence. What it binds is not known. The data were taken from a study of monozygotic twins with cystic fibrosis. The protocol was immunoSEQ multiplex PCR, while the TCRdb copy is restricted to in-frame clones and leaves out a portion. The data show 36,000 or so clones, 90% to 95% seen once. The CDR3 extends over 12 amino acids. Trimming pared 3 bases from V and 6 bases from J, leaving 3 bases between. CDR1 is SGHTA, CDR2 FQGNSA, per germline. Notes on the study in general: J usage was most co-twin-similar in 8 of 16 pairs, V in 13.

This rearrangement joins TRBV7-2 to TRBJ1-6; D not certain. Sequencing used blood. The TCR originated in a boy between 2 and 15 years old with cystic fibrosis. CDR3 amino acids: CASSFVNSPLHF. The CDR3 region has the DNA TGTGCCAGCAGCTTCGTTAATTCACCCCTCCACTTT. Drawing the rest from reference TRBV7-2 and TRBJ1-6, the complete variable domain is GAGVSQSPSNKVTEKGKDVELRCDPISGHTALYWYRQSLGQGLEFLIYFQGNSAPDKSGLPSDRFSAERTGGSVSTLTIQRTQQEDSAVYLCASSFVNSPLHFGNGTRLTVT.